The 5 T cell receptor beta chains presented below share a single source sample, sequenced in a study of blood T cells in healthy people across ages. Combining a sample-barcoded 5' primer with a J-beta primer mix, a second PCR ran for 7 to 11 cycles. TCRdb called the 5' RACE reads again in MiXCR, with one record for every CDR3 protein. This table has about 1.1 million distinct CDR3 sequences, 35% to 40% appearing once. Sequencing input: blood. These receptors were obtained from a man aged 18-30 years in good health.

This rearrangement joins TRBV4-2 to TRBJ1-2; weak D call: TRBD1 (5 bases). Germline loops: CDR1 LGHNA, CDR2 YNFKEQ. The CDR3 length is 16 residues. The V end was cut by 1 base, the J end by 4 bases, with 16 bases between. This CDR3 is CASSQGGRSRAYGYTF. The DNA for the CDR3 is TGTGCCAGCAGCCAAGGGGGGAGAAGCAGGGCCTATGGCTACACCTTC.

A remark on this clonotype: Its ends do not fully match the called genes, so a read error is possible. The CDR3 protein is CASSERERRRPDMQYF. CDR3 nucleotides: TGTGCCAGCAGTGAAAGAGAAAGGAGGAGACCAGATATGCAGTATTTT. The chain joins TRBV25-1 to TRBJ2-3; possible D gene TRBD2, 5 bases. Germline V lookup: CDR1 MGHDK, CDR2 SYGVNS. The CDR3 sequence is 16 residues long.

CDR3 amino acids: CASSLGQGAWGSNQPQHF. The CDR3 nucleotides are TGTGCCAGCAGTCTTGGACAGGGGGCTTGGGGTAGCAATCAGCCCCAGCATTTT. V and J are TRBV28 and TRBJ1-5, with 11 bases identical to TRBD1. Trimming removed 5 bases from V and 0 bases from J; junction bases left unmatched: 9. The V gene's germline CDR1 is MDHEN and CDR2 SYDVKM. There are 18 residues in the CDR3.

This clonotype has a handful of counts. V usage is TRBV25-1 and J usage is TRBJ1-2, with D possibly TRBD1 on 6 matching bases. The germline V gene has CDR1 MGHDK and CDR2 SYGVNS. V was clipped by 7 bases and J by 5 bases, with 11 bases between them. This CDR3 has 12 residues. CDR3 in DNA: TGTGCCAGCATGCAGGGGCAGTATGGCTACACCTTC. It codes for CASMQGQYGYTF.

The gene calls are TRBV6-1 and TRBJ1-5; D not resolved. V lost 5 bases to trimming and J lost 3 bases, with 14 bases between them. CDR3 length equals 15 residues. Germline V CDR1 and CDR2: MNHNS, SASEGT. The CDR3 nucleotides are TGTGCCAGCAGTAGTCGTATGGGAGACAATCAGCCCCAGCATTTT. It yields the protein CASSSRMGDNQPQHF.